This T cell receptor beta chain was recovered during a study of tumor-infiltrating lymphocytes in primary liver carcinoma. The study's findings and limits: Pairs of tumor regions overlapped more than tumor-adjacent and tumor-blood pairs did.

This CDR3 region has 15 residues. Germline lookup yields CDR1 PRHDT and CDR2 FYEKMQ (reference sequence). Comments on this clonotype: Its antigen is not known. A much larger clone sits a single nucleotide away, making a read error possible.

It was from 20-30 mg of unsorted bulk tissue that RNA and DNA were co-extracted. The cohort consisted of patients whose primary liver carcinoma was surgically resected. There were five separate regions sampled from each tumor. Over 90% of the cells were viable tumor cells in every tumor sample. Starting from approximately 500 ng of total RNA, TCR beta cDNA was produced with a primer in the constant region. Researchers made the TCR beta libraries by running three nested multiplex PCR rounds with slightly modified ARM-PCR. Each of the first two PCR rounds ran approximately 10 cycles with TRBV1-TRBV30 forward and C-beta reverse primers. MiXCR, applied by TCRdb to the multiplex PCR reads, yields one record per CDR3 protein. This repertoire shows about 100,000 distinct CDR3 sequences, about 62% found once; its top ten account for about 12%.

This TCR was sampled from a woman aged 55-75 years with primary liver carcinoma and hepatitis B virus infection. The V and J genes are TRBV13 and TRBJ2-1; TRBD2 agrees at 10 bases. Sequencing input: liver tumor tissue from sampling region 2. Subset defined: tumor region T2, inferior pole. The CDR3 loop is CASSLPGLAYSEQFF. Written as DNA, the CDR3 is TGTGCCAGCAGCTTACCGGGACTAGCGTACAGTGAGCAGTTCTTC. The whole variable domain, filled in from reference TRBV13 and TRBJ2-1, reads AAGVIQSPRHLIKEKRETATLKCYPIPRHDTVYWYQQGPGQDPQFLISFYEKMQSDKGSIPDRFSAQQFSDYHSELNMSSLELGDSALYFCASSLPGLAYSEQFFGPGTRLTVL.